This T cell receptor beta chain stems from a study of blood T cells in healthy people across ages. Overall study results and limits: Samples with more naive T cells showed higher observed beta diversity.

Using a J-beta primer mix together with a sample-barcoded 5' primer, a second PCR was run for 7 to 11 cycles. TCRdb recomputed calls from the 5' RACE reads with MiXCR, one row per CDR3 protein. The table records almost 300,000 distinct CDR3 sequences, 25% to 30% of them present only once. This clonotype has only a few counts. The antigen is unknown. This clonotype was sampled from a woman in her 70s in good health. Sequencing was done on a sample of blood.

CDR3 sequence: CASSVDEGETQYF. The CDR3 bases are TGTGCCAGCAGCGTAGATGAGGGGGAGACCCAGTACTTC. V is TRBV9 and J is TRBJ2-5; D is perhaps TRBD1 or TRBD2 (5 bases each). The CDR3 length is 13 residues. Trimming left V 0 bases short and J 5 bases short, with 8 bases between. The germline CDR1 and CDR2 sequences are SGDLS and YYNGEE.